These T cell receptor beta chains were read from a single sample in a study of cytomegalovirus exposure and HLA in healthy donors. Method: immunoSEQ multiplex PCR; TCRdb's copy keeps in-frame clones and lacks some. The sample lists about 89,000 clones; 70% to 80% were seen once. Sequenced: PBMCs. These receptors came from a man aged 25 to 40 in good health and CMV-seronegative. The CDR3 runs from the conserved cysteine through the conserved F or W. D genes are given only for firm matches. Rows may omit the clone size; those that give it use once, few, many or a size class.

v_call	clone_size	j_call	d_call	cdr3_nt	cdr3_aa
TRBV27	.	TRBJ2-5	TRBD2	TGTGCCAGCTCCGGGACTAGCGGAGATCTATTCCAAGAGACCCAGTACTTC	CASSGTSGDLFQETQYF
TRBV7-2	.	TRBJ2-7	TRBD1	TGTGCCAGCAGCCCCGGACAGGTTTACGAGCAGTACTTC	CASSPGQVYEQYF
TRBV2	once	TRBJ1-1	.	TGTGCCAGCAAGACCGACGGGGACACTGAAGCTTTCTTT	CASKTDGDTEAFF
TRBV28	.	TRBJ1-3	.	TGTGCCAGCAGTTTAGGGGCCAACTCTGGAAACACCATATATTTT	CASSLGANSGNTIYF
TRBV28	few	TRBJ1-2	.	TGTGCCAGCAGTTTAAACAGTTATGGCTACACCTTC	CASSLNSYGYTF
TRBV27	.	TRBJ2-1	TRBD2	TGTGCCAGCAGTCCCGGGACTAGCGGGAGGTACAATGAGCAGTTCTTC	CASSPGTSGRYNEQFF
TRBV7-2	.	TRBJ2-1	.	TGTGCCAGCAGCTTATACAGAAATAGCTACAATGAGCAGTTCTTC	CASSLYRNSYNEQFF
TRBV4-1	.	TRBJ2-5	TRBD1	TGCGCCAGCAGCCAAGAGGGGACAGGCCAAGAGACCCAGTACTTC	CASSQEGTGQETQYF
TRBV5-1	.	TRBJ2-1	TRBD2	TGCGCCAGCAGCTTGGCCAGCGGGGTGGGGGAGGAGCAGTTCTTC	CASSLASGVGEEQFF
TRBV7-8	.	TRBJ2-7	.	TGTGCCATCGAAGAGGTTGGCTACGAGCAGTACTTC	CAIEEVGYEQYF
TRBV10-3	once	TRBJ2-7	.	TGTGCCATCAGTGAGTCGAATCTCGTAGGCGTTTGGACAGCCACCTACGAGCAGTACTTC	CAISESNLVGVWTATYEQYF
TRBV6-1	.	TRBJ1-6	.	TGTGCCAGCAGTTGGTCTTCGGATAATTCACCCCTCCACTTT	CASSWSSDNSPLHF
TRBV18	.	TRBJ2-7	.	TGTGCCAGCTCTAAGGGAGGCAGGGGGACCGAGCAGTACTTC	CASSKGGRGTEQYF
TRBV28	.	TRBJ2-7	.	TGTGCCAGCAGTTTCTCGACAAACTTTAACGAGCAGTACTTC	CASSFSTNFNEQYF
TRBV4-3	.	TRBJ1-5	TRBD1	TGCGCCAGCAGCCAGGAGCAGGGGGCGGTTGAGCCCCAGCATTTT	CASSQEQGAVEPQHF
TRBV4-2	once	TRBJ2-7	.	TGTGCCAGCAGCCAAGAGGGGGGGGCGGGCTACGAGCAGTACTTC	CASSQEGGAGYEQYF
TRBV18	.	TRBJ1-4	TRBD1	TGTGCCAGCTCACCCCGGGACAGGGGGCGAGGGGGCATGCGTGAAAAACTGTTTTTT	CASSPRDRGRGGMREKLFF
TRBV7-8	.	TRBJ1-5	TRBD1	TGTGCCAGCAGCTTAGCACAGGGGGTAGATCAGCCCCAGCATTTT	CASSLAQGVDQPQHF
TRBV7-9	.	TRBJ2-5	TRBD2	TGTGCCAGCAGCTTAGCTAGCGGGACTCAAGAGACCCAGTACTTC	CASSLASGTQETQYF
TRBV5-1	.	TRBJ2-2	TRBD1	TGCGCCAGCAGCCCCCCGGGACAGGGAAACACCGGGGAGCTGTTTTTT	CASSPPGQGNTGELFF
TRBV19	.	TRBJ2-1	.	TGTGCCAGTAGTTGGACAGCCAAGAATGAGCAGTTCTTC	CASSWTAKNEQFF
TRBV7-9	.	TRBJ2-1	TRBD1	TGTGCCAGCAGCTTTGGCACAGGGGTTCTTTTCCGACAATCTGAGCAGTTCTTC	CASSFGTGVLFRQSEQFF
TRBV27	.	TRBJ1-1	TRBD1	TGTGCCAGCAGTCCCTACCGCAAATCAGGGGGCGTCGGGGCTTTCTTT	CASSPYRKSGGVGAFF